These 6 T cell receptor beta chains came from one sample sequenced in a study of cytomegalovirus exposure and HLA in healthy donors. PCR amplification relied on 60 Vbeta primers (plus 13 Jbeta primers). Generated by immunoSEQ multiplex PCR, the TCRdb table keeps only in-frame clones and is missing some. The sample data list around 140,000 clones. The sequenced material came from PBMCs. Receptor source: a woman aged 35 to 49 in good health and CMV-seronegative.

This rearrangement joins TRBV7-3 to TRBJ2-4, with 11 bases matching TRBD1. The CDR3 spans 14 residues. Germline CDR1 SGHTA, CDR2 FQGTGA. V dropped 6 bases and J dropped 8; count of bases not matched to a gene: 6. CDR3 coding DNA: TGTGCCAGCAGTTCCGGACAGGGGGCATACATTCAGTACTTC. The encoded protein is CASSSGQGAYIQYF.

V usage is TRBV7-8 and J usage is TRBJ1-1; the D gene is possibly TRBD1 (6 bases). Trimming removed 3 bases at V and 1 base at J, with 9 bases between. The germline V gene encodes CDR1 SGHVS and CDR2 FQNEAQ. The CDR3 sequence is 14 residues long. The CDR3 sequence: CASSFAGANTEAFF. In nucleotides, the CDR3 is TGTGCCAGCAGCTTTGCAGGGGCGAACACTGAAGCTTTCTTT.

The CDR3 DNA reads TGTGCCAGCAGTACCGGACAGGGGCGTAGGGATACGCAGTATTTT. Protein: CASSTGQGRRDTQYF. The chain couples TRBV27 to TRBJ2-3, with TRBD1 matching 9 bases. The CDR3 is made up of 15 amino acids. With V trimmed by 5 bases and J by 6 bases, 9 bases remained unmatched. Germline lookup yields CDR1 MNHEY and CDR2 SMNVEV (reference sequence).

The chain joins TRBV7-9 to TRBJ1-4, with 9 bases fitting TRBD1. The length of the CDR3 is 16 residues. Trimming removed 4 bases from V and 5 bases from J; junction bases left unmatched: 8. Per germline, CDR1 SEHNR and CDR2 FQNEAQ (reference sequence). The CDR3 DNA follows: TGTGCCAGCAGCTGGACAGGGGAGGGGGTAAATGAAAAACTGTTTTTT. It is translated as CASSWTGEGVNEKLFF. Using reference TRBV7-9 and TRBJ1-4 for the parts outside the CDR3, the full variable domain is DTGVSQNPRHKITKRGQNVTFRCDPISEHNRLYWYRQTLGQGPEFLTYFQNEAQLEKSRLLSDRFSAERPKGSFSTLEIQRTEQGDSAMYLCASSWTGEGVNEKLFFGSGTQLSVL.

The rearrangement joins TRBV4-3 to TRBJ1-2; TRBD1 might be the D (5 bases). Germline values: CDR1 LGHNA, CDR2 YSLEER. The CDR3 is made up of 17 amino acids. Trimming took off 0 bases at V and 5 bases at J, with 19 bases between the two ends. The CDR3 nucleotides are TGCGCCAGCAGCCAAGAAGGGGCCGTGGCCGACCTATATGGCTACACCTTC. Its protein is CASSQEGAVADLYGYTF.

The chain couples TRBV7-2 to TRBJ2-2; TRBD1 matches at 9 bases. Germline V lookup: CDR1 SGHTA, CDR2 FQGNSA. CDR3 size: 15 residues. With 5 bases clipped from V and 3 bases from J, the junction kept 4 bases outside the gene matches. The CDR3 spells CASSLDRGDTGELFF. As DNA, the CDR3 is TGTGCCAGCAGCCTAGACAGGGGGGACACCGGGGAGCTGTTTTTT.